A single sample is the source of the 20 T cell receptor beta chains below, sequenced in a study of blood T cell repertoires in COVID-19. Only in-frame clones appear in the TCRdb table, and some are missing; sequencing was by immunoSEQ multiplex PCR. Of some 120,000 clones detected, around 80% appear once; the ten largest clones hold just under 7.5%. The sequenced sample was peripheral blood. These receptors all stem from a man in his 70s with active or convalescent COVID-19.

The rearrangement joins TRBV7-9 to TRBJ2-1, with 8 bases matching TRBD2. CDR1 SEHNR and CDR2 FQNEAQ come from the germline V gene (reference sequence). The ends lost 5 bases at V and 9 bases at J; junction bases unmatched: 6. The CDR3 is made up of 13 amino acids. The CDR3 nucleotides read TGTGCCAGCAGCGTGTCGGGAGGGGTTGAGCAGTTCTTC. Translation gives CASSVSGGVEQFF.

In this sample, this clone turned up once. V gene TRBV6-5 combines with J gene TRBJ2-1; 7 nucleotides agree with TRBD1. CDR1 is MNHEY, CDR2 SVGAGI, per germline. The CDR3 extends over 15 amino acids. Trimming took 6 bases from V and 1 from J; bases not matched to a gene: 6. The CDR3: CASSYRGQSYNEQFF. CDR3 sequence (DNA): TGTGCCAGCAGCTATAGGGGGCAATCCTACAATGAGCAGTTCTTC.

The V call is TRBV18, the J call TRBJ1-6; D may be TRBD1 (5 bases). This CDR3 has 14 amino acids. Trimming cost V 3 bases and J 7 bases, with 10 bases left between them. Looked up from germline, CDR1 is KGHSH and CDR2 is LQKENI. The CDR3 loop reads CASSPGTGNSPLHF. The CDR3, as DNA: TGTGCCAGCTCACCGGGAACAGGCAATTCACCCCTCCACTTT.

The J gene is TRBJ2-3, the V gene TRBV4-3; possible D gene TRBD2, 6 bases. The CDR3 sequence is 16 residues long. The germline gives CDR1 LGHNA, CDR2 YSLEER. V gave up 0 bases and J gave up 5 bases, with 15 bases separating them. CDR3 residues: CASSQEGGTFLDTQYF. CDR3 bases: TGCGCCAGCAGCCAAGAGGGAGGTACCTTCTTAGATACGCAGTATTTT.

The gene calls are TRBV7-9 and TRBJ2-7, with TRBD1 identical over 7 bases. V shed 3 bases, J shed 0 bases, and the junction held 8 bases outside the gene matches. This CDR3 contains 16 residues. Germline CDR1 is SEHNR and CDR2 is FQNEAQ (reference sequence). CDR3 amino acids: CASSLGQKTSSYEQYF. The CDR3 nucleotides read TGTGCCAGCAGCTTGGGACAGAAGACAAGCTCCTACGAGCAGTACTTC.

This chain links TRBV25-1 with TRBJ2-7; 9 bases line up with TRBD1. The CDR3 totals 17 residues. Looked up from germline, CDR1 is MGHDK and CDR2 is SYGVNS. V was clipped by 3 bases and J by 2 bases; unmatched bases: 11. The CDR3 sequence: CASSEDLPGQGTYEQYF. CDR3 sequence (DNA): TGTGCCAGCAGTGAGGACTTACCGGGACAGGGAACCTACGAGCAGTACTTC.

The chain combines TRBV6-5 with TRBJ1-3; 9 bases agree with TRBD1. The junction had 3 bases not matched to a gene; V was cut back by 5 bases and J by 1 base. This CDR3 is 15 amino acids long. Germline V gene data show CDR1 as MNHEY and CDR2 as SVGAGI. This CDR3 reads CASSRTGVSGNTIYF. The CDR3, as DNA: TGTGCCAGCAGTCGGACAGGGGTGTCTGGAAACACCATATATTTT.

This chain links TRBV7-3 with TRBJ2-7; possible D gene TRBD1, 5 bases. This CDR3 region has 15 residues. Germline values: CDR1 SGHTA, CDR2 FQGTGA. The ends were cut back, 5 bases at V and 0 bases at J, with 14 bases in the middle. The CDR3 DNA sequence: TGTGCCAGCAGCCAGTCTGGGGCCCCCTCCTACGAGCAGTACTTC. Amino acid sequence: CASSQSGAPSYEQYF.

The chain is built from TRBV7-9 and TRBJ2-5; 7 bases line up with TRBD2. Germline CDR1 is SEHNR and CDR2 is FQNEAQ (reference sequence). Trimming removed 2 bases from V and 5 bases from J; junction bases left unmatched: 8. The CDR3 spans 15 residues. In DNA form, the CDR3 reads TGTGCCAGCAGCTTATCCGCGGGAGCGTGGGAGACCCAGTACTTC. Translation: CASSLSAGAWETQYF. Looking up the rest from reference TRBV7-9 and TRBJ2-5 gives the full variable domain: DTGVSQNPRHKITKRGQNVTFRCDPISEHNRLYWYRQTLGQGPEFLTYFQNEAQLEKSRLLSDRFSAERPKGSFSTLEIQRTEQGDSAMYLCASSLSAGAWETQYFGPGTRLLVL.

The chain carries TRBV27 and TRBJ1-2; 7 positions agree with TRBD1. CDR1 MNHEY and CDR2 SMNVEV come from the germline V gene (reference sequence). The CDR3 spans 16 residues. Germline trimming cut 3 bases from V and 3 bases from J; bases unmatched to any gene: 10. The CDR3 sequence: CASSFPFWQGDYGYTF. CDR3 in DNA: TGTGCCAGCAGTTTCCCCTTTTGGCAGGGGGACTATGGCTACACCTTC.

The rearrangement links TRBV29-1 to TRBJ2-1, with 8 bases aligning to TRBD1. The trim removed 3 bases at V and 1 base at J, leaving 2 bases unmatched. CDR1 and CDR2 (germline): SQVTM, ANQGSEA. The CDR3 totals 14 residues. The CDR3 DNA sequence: TGCAGCGTTGAGGACAGGGAATCCTACAATGAGCAGTTCTTC. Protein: CSVEDRESYNEQFF.

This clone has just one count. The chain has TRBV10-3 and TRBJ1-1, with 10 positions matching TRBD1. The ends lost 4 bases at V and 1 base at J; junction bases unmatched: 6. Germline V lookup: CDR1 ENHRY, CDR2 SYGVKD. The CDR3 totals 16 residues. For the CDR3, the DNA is TGTGCCATCAGTGCCTACCGGGACAGGGGGAACACTGAAGCTTTCTTT. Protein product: CAISAYRDRGNTEAFF.

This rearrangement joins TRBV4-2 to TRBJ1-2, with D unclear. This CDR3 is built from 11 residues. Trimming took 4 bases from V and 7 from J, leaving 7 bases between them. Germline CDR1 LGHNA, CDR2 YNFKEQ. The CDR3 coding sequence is TGTGCCAGCAGCCGAGGGTTTGGCTACACCTTC. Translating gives CASSRGFGYTF.

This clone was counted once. CDR3 amino acids: CSVGSSYEQYF. The CDR3 nucleotides read TGCAGCGTAGGGAGTTCCTACGAGCAGTACTTC. The gene calls are TRBV29-1 and TRBJ2-7; D may be TRBD2 (5 bases). The germline V and J ends were trimmed by 6 bases and 1 base, with 7 bases remaining between them. The germline V gene has CDR1 SQVTM and CDR2 ANQGSEA. The CDR3 runs 11 residues.

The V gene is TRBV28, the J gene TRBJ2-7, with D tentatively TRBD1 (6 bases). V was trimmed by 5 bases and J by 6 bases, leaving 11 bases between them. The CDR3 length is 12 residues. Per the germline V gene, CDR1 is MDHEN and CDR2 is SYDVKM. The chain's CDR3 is CASSLRDTEQYF. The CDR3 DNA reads TGTGCCAGCAGTCTTCGGGACACCGAGCAGTACTTC.

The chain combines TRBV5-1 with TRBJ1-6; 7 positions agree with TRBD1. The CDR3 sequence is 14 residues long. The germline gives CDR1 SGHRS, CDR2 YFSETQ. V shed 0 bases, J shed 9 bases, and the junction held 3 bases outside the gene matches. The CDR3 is CASSLGGGGSPLHF. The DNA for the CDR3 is TGCGCCAGCAGCTTGGGAGGGGGCGGTTCACCCCTCCACTTT.

CDR3 region: CASSAQGATNEKLFF. The CDR3 DNA reads as TGTGCCAGCAGTGCGCAGGGCGCAACTAATGAAAAACTGTTTTTT. The chain is built from TRBV2 and TRBJ1-4; a possible D gene is TRBD1 (5 bases). Germline loops: CDR1 SNHLY, CDR2 FYNNEI. The CDR3 covers 15 residues. V was pared by 4 bases and J by 0 bases, with 9 bases between. Using reference TRBV2 and TRBJ1-4 for the parts outside the CDR3, the full variable domain is EPEVTQTPSHQVTQMGQEVILRCVPISNHLYFYWYRQILGQKVEFLVSFYNNEISEKSEIFDDQFSVERPDGSNFTLKIRSTKLEDSAMYFCASSAQGATNEKLFFGSGTQLSVL.

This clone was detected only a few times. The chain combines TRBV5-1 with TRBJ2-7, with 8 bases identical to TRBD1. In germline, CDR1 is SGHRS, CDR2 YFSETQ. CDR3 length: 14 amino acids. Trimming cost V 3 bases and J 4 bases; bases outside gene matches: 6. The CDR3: CASSSGTGFYEQYF. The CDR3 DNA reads TGCGCCAGCAGCTCCGGGACAGGATTTTACGAGCAGTACTTC.

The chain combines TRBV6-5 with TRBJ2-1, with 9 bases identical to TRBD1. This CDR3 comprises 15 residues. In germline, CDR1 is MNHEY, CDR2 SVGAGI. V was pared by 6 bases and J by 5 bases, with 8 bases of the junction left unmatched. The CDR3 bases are TGTGCCAGCAGCAATCAGGACAGGGGCGACAATGAGCAGTTCTTC. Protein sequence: CASSNQDRGDNEQFF.

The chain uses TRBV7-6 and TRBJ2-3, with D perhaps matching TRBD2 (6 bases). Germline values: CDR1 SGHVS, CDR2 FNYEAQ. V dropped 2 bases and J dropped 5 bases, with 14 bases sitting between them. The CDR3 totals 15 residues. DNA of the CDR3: TGTGCCAGCAGCTTATCACCGGGACTTCAAGATACGCAGTATTTT. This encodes CASSLSPGLQDTQYF. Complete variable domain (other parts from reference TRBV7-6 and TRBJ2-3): GAGVSQSPRYKVTKRGQDVALRCDPISGHVSLYWYRQALGQGPEFLTYFNYEAQQDKSGLPNDRFSAERPEGSISTLTIQRTEQRDSAMYRCASSLSPGLQDTQYFGPGTRLTVL.